This TCR beta chain was identified in a study of follicular helper T cells after annual influenza vaccination. Whole-study context: Some donors were sampled over the 2013-2014, 2014-2015 and 2015-2016 vaccinations.

Sequenced by immunoSEQ multiplex PCR; TCRdb stores in-frame clones only, minus some. Found here are approximately 15,000 clones, about 73% of them singletons; the top ten hold 0.4% to 0.55%. The time point: 2014-2015 season, pre-vaccination. No donor had influenza vaccine in the prior 6 months; all lived in the community. With respect to this clone: Its antigen is not identified.

Study findings and constraints: Undersampling of the much larger non-cTfh compartments could not be excluded for influenza clone enrichment. Change in circulating plasmablasts correlated with ICOS+CD38+ cTfh clonality change.

This clonotype was sampled from an adult who received the influenza vaccine. The source was CXCR5- memory CD4+ T cells sorted from blood, collected on the day of influenza vaccination.

The CDR3: CASSPGTGGRNTIYF. CDR3 nucleotide sequence: TGTGCCAGCTCACCCGGGACAGGAGGTAGAAACACCATATATTTT. V gene TRBV18 combines with J gene TRBJ1-3, with 8 bases that match TRBD1. CDR3 size: 15 residues. V was clipped by 3 bases and J by 5 bases; unmatched bases: 6. Germline V gives CDR1 KGHSH, CDR2 LQKENI.